This is a list of T cell receptor beta chains from one sample in a study of T-cell memory formation after mild COVID-19. TCRdb re-derived calls from the 5' RACE reads in MiXCR, one entry per CDR3 protein. The repertoire holds under 600,000 distinct CDR3 sequences, roughly 22% seen once, with about 8.2% in the top ten. Material for sequencing was PBMCs or a T cell subset sorted from them (not recorded which). These receptors were taken from an adult woman who had mild COVID-19 (a few samples of this study predate the infection). Cell type and time point are not known. Each CDR3 is given with its conserved first and last residue. Each record gives: clone size, V gene, J gene, D gene, CDR3 DNA, CDR3 protein. The D gene is left open where the match is weak. Some rows have no size entry. The others give once, few or many, or a class for an expanded clone.

>.|TRBV7-9|TRBJ2-7|.
TGTGCCAGCAGCCCTCCATTGAACAGGGGAGGCTACGAGCAGTACTTC
CASSPPLNRGGYEQYF
>few|TRBV19|TRBJ1-1|TRBD1
TGTGCCAGTAGCCCTACCCCTGCTTACGGGACAGCCCTCCGGAACACTGAAGCTTTCTTT
CASSPTPAYGTALRNTEAFF
>few|TRBV18|TRBJ2-2|.
TGTGCCAGCTCACCACCGGCAGGCCTTGGGGACACCGGGGAGCTGTTTTTT
CASSPPAGLGDTGELFF
>.|TRBV12-3/TRBV12-4|TRBJ2-1|TRBD1
TGTGCCAGCAGTTCACAGGGGGCGTTTCCCGACAATGAGCAGTTCTTC
CASSSQGAFPDNEQFF
>few|TRBV6-4|TRBJ2-1|TRBD2
TGTGCCAGCAGTTACGAAATAGGGCTAGCGGGCGGGAATGAGCAGTTCTTC
CASSYEIGLAGGNEQFF
>many|TRBV7-9|TRBJ1-2|.
TGTGCCAGCAGCGCTCTCCCCCTGACAGACAACTATGGCTACACCTTC
CASSALPLTDNYGYTF
>.|TRBV25-1|TRBJ2-7|.
TGTGCCAGGGGGGGAGGCAAGACCTACGAGCAGTACTTC
CARGGGKTYEQYF
>.|TRBV21-1|TRBJ2-5|.
TGTGCCAGCAGGACAGCGGTAGGCAGGGCCTCATCGTACCAAGAGACCCAGTACTTC
CASRTAVGRASSYQETQYF
>few|TRBV7-2|TRBJ1-1|.
TGTGCCAGCAGTTTGGAAGGGCCCATGAACACTGAAGCTTTCTTT
CASSLEGPMNTEAFF
>few|TRBV20-1|TRBJ1-2|.
TGCAGTGCTAGAGACTATTACCACATAGGCCCCGACTATGGCTACACCTTC
CSARDYYHIGPDYGYTF
>.|TRBV9|TRBJ1-2|.
TGTGCCAGCAGCGGGCCGCCTCCGGGGGGGGCCGGCTATGGCTACACCTTC
CASSGPPPGGAGYGYTF
>many|TRBV29-1|TRBJ2-2|TRBD1
TGCAGCGTTACAGGGGTGACGACCACCGGGGAGCTGTTTTTT
CSVTGVTTTGELFF
>few|TRBV9|TRBJ2-5|TRBD1
TGTGCCAGCAGCGCCCTAGGGGGCCGGGAGACCCAGTACTTC
CASSALGGRETQYF
>once|TRBV9|TRBJ2-7|.
TGTGCCAGCAGCGTAGCGGCGGGCGGACTTAGCGAGCAGTACTTC
CASSVAAGGLSEQYF
>.|TRBV7-6|TRBJ2-1|TRBD2
TGTGCCAGCAGCCCTACCCACACTAGCGGACCAAGGCAGCTCTTC
CASSPTHTSGPRQLF
>.|TRBV3-1|TRBJ2-3|.
TGTGCCAGCAGCCAAGTCGCCCGAACAGATACGCAGTATTTT
CASSQVARTDTQYF
>.|TRBV4-3|TRBJ2-2|TRBD2
TGCGCCAGCAGCCAAGATCGAGCGGGGACCGGGGAGCTGTTTTTT
CASSQDRAGTGELFF
>few|TRBV2|TRBJ1-2|.
TGTGCCAGCAGGAAGGGGGGCGCGGTTAGCTATGGCTACACCTTC
CASRKGGAVSYGYTF
>.|TRBV29-1|TRBJ1-1|.
TGCAGCGCCTCAGGGTACGAAGCTTTCTTT
CSASGYEAFF
>.|TRBV7-9|TRBJ2-7|TRBD1
TGTGCCAGCAGTCCGGACAGGGGGCGCGTAAGCGAGCAGTACTTC
CASSPDRGRVSEQYF
>few|TRBV7-2|TRBJ2-7|.
TGTGCCAGCAGCCCACGCCCGGGGGCCGAGCAGTACTTC
CASSPRPGAEQYF
>.|TRBV7-9|TRBJ1-2|.
TGTGCCAGCAGCTTAGAGGCGTATGGCTACACCTTC
CASSLEAYGYTF
>.|TRBV9|TRBJ2-3|TRBD2
TGTGCCAGCAGCGTCGGCTCTAGCGGGGGTACAGATACGCAGTATTTT
CASSVGSSGGTDTQYF
>.|TRBV29-1|TRBJ1-3|.
TGCAGCGTTAGGGATCAGGCGGGAAACACCATATATTTT
CSVRDQAGNTIYF
>few|TRBV4-1|TRBJ1-5|.
TGCGCCAGCAGCCCCCTATTCGACAGAGACAATCAGCCCCAGCATTTT
CASSPLFDRDNQPQHF
>.|TRBV24-1|TRBJ2-1|.
TGTGCCACCAGACAGGGAGGCTCCTACAATGAGCAGTTCTTC
CATRQGGSYNEQFF
>.|TRBV5-1|TRBJ1-1|TRBD1
TGCGCCAGCAGCTTGTACTCGACAGGGGTGGGAGAAGCTTTCTTT
CASSLYSTGVGEAFF
>.|TRBV20-1|TRBJ1-1|.
TGCAGTGCTAGAGATAACAGGGCGCGGGCTTTCTTT
CSARDNRARAFF
>few|TRBV20-1|TRBJ2-3|.
TGCAGTGCTAAGACTTCTTTCGGTGGAGATACGCAGTATTTT
CSAKTSFGGDTQYF
>.|TRBV29-1|TRBJ2-5|.
TGCAGCGTGACAAACCAAGAGACCCAGTACTTC
CSVTNQETQYF
>.|TRBV7-2|TRBJ2-1|.
TGTGCCAGCAGCTTCGACAGTTTCTCCTACAATGAGCAGTTCTTC
CASSFDSFSYNEQFF
>few|TRBV6-2/TRBV6-3|TRBJ1-6|TRBD1
TGTGCCAGCAGTTACGCCGCGGGACAGTTGTTTAATTCACCCCTCCACTTT
CASSYAAGQLFNSPLHF